The 19 T cell receptor beta chains below come from one sample, sequenced in a study of blood T cell repertoires in COVID-19. Using immunoSEQ multiplex PCR, the repertoire was profiled, and TCRdb retains in-frame clones only, with some absent. The sample has roughly 210,000 clones; around nine tenths are singletons. Material for sequencing was PBMCs or T cells enriched from blood (not recorded which). Receptors were obtained from a man in his thirties or forties in a cohort exposed to, infected with or recovered from COVID-19 (not recorded which).

The chain uses TRBV3-1 (or the pseudogene TRBV3-2) and TRBJ2-3, with D tentatively TRBD1 (5 bases). Germline lookup yields CDR1 LGHDT and CDR2 YNNKEL (reference sequence). The ends were cut back, 0 bases at V and 2 bases at J, with 15 bases in the middle. The CDR3 length is 17 residues. CDR3 amino acids: CASSQDDIQGDTDTQYF. CDR3 coding DNA: TGTGCCAGCAGCCAAGATGATATTCAAGGGGACACAGATACGCAGTATTTT.

The CDR3: CASSPEPGLGAYEQYF. For the CDR3, the DNA is TGTGCCAGCAGCCCGGAGCCGGGACTAGGGGCCTACGAGCAGTACTTC. The chain joins TRBV7-9 to TRBJ2-7, with 8 bases fitting TRBD2. The CDR3 is 16 residues long. V gave up 5 bases and J gave up 2 bases; unmatched junction bases: 11. Germline assignment: CDR1 SEHNR and CDR2 FQNEAQ (reference sequence).

The J gene is TRBJ2-5, the V gene TRBV7-9; possibly TRBD2 for D (6 bases). Trimming removed 5 bases at V and 2 bases at J, with 12 bases between. The CDR3 spans 14 residues. The germline gives CDR1 SEHNR, CDR2 FQNEAQ (reference sequence). The CDR3, as DNA: TGTGCCAGCAGCGGGGCGCGGGAACAAGAGACCCAGTACTTC. The encoded protein is CASSGAREQETQYF.

The chain recombines TRBV28 with TRBJ1-6, with a weak D call TRBD1 (6 bases). The CDR3 is 15 amino acids. Germline values: CDR1 MDHEN, CDR2 SYDVKM. Trimming removed 6 bases at V and 10 bases at J, with 19 bases between. In DNA form, the CDR3 reads TGTGCCAGCAGAGCCCCTCAGGGGAAGGCGTCACCCCTCCACTTT. As protein: CASRAPQGKASPLHF.

The chain carries TRBV7-9 and TRBJ2-7, with D tentatively TRBD1 (7 bases). The CDR3 contains 18 residues. The germline V gene has CDR1 SEHNR and CDR2 FQNEAQ (reference sequence). The V and J ends lost 1 base and 5 bases respectively, with 24 bases between them. The CDR3 protein is CASSLDATTSGGRHEQYF. The CDR3 bases are TGTGCCAGCAGCTTAGACGCGACCACGTCAGGGGGGCGCCACGAGCAGTACTTC.

This clone was seen a handful of times. The chain uses TRBV7-3 and TRBJ1-2; 7 bases align to TRBD1. The germline gives CDR1 SGHTA, CDR2 FQGTGA. The junction had 7 bases not matched to a gene; V was cut back by 4 bases and J by 8 bases. CDR3 length: 13 residues. The CDR3 loop reads CASSYDREEGYTF. CDR3 nucleotide sequence: TGTGCCAGCAGCTACGACAGGGAGGAGGGCTACACCTTC.

V usage is TRBV7-9 and J usage is TRBJ1-4; 7 positions match TRBD1. This CDR3 contains 15 residues. Germline V gene data show CDR1 as SEHNR and CDR2 as FQNEAQ (reference sequence). After removal of 4 bases from V and 6 bases from J, the junction contained 8 bases not matched to a gene. The CDR3: CASSSYPGTDEKLFF. The DNA of the CDR3 is TGTGCCAGCAGCTCCTACCCCGGGACAGATGAAAAACTGTTTTTT.

This clone was seen a single time. The V gene is TRBV27, the J gene TRBJ2-1; 8 bases map to TRBD1. The V gene end was trimmed by 6 bases and the J gene end by 4 bases; junction bases not matched to a gene: 8. Looked up from germline, CDR1 is MNHEY and CDR2 is SMNVEV (reference sequence). The CDR3 covers 15 residues. The CDR3 spells CASRIFYRGYNEQFF. DNA of the CDR3: TGTGCCAGCAGAATATTCTACAGGGGGTACAATGAGCAGTTCTTC.

The chain uses TRBV5-1 and TRBJ1-3, with TRBD1 matching 7 bases. In germline, CDR1 is SGHRS, CDR2 YFSETQ. This CDR3 contains 16 residues. Germline trimming cut 4 bases from V and 1 base from J; bases unmatched to any gene: 8. The CDR3 nucleotides are TGCGCCAGCAGCCAACAGGGGTTTTCGTCTGGAAACACCATATATTTT. This gives the protein CASSQQGFSSGNTIYF.

The chain recombines TRBV19 with TRBJ2-1; D gene ambiguous. The CDR3 has 10 amino acids. In germline, CDR1 is LNHDA, CDR2 SQIVND (reference sequence). Between the trimmed V and J ends, which lost 8 bases and 7 bases, there was a span of 6 bases. The CDR3 spells CASGQNEQFF. CDR3 coding DNA: TGTGCCAGTGGGCAGAATGAGCAGTTCTTC.

V is TRBV3-1 (or the pseudogene TRBV3-2) and J is TRBJ2-6; possible D gene TRBD1, 5 bases. Looked up from germline, CDR1 is LGHDT and CDR2 is YNNKEL (reference sequence). The length of the CDR3 is 15 residues. The germline V and J ends were trimmed by 1 base and 4 bases, with 8 bases remaining between them. Here the CDR3 DNA reads TGTGCCAGCAGCCAAGGCAGGGCAGGGGCCAACGTCCTGACTTTC. Protein: CASSQGRAGANVLTF.

J is TRBJ2-7 and V is TRBV3-1 (or the pseudogene TRBV3-2), with TRBD2 as a possible D gene (6 bases). The CDR3 length is 14 residues. The germline V gene has CDR1 LGHDT and CDR2 YNNKEL (reference sequence). Trimming removed 3 bases from V and 3 bases from J, with 12 bases in between. The CDR3 coding sequence is TGTGCCAGCAGCCACACGGGACTTAACTACGAGCAGTACTTC. Translated: CASSHTGLNYEQYF.

V usage is TRBV4-2 and J usage is TRBJ1-1; perhaps TRBD1 as D (6 bases). Germline V gives CDR1 LGHNA, CDR2 YNFKEQ. V lost 1 base and J 1 base, leaving 7 bases between the germline ends. The CDR3 totals 14 residues. The CDR3 region has the DNA TGTGCCAGCAGCCAAGCACAGGGGAACACTGAAGCTTTCTTT. Translation gives CASSQAQGNTEAFF.

The chain links TRBV5-4 to TRBJ2-3; perhaps TRBD2 as D (6 bases). The CDR3 is made up of 15 amino acids. The V and J ends lost 4 bases and 1 base respectively, with 13 bases between them. Germline lookup yields CDR1 SGHNT and CDR2 YYREEE (reference sequence). The CDR3 sequence: CASSPPGGGTDTQYF. CDR3 in DNA: TGTGCCAGCAGCCCCCCGGGCGGGGGCACAGATACGCAGTATTTT. Based on the CDR3 plus reference TRBV5-4 and TRBJ2-3, the full variable domain is ETGVTQSPTHLIKTRGQQVTLRCSSQSGHNTVSWYQQALGQGPQFIFQYYREEENGRGNFPPRFSGLQFPNYSSELNVNALELDDSALYLCASSPPGGGTDTQYFGPGTRLTVL.

CDR3 nucleotides: TGCGCCAGCAGCCGGAGGGGGTACAGGGGGCCGTACGAGCAGTACTTC. Translation: CASSRRGYRGPYEQYF. V is TRBV5-1 and J is TRBJ2-7; 9 nucleotides line up with TRBD1. CDR3 length equals 16 residues. V lost 4 bases to trimming and J lost 4 bases; unmatched junction nucleotides: 12. Germline lookup yields CDR1 SGHRS and CDR2 YFSETQ.

This chain joins TRBV25-1 and TRBJ2-1; 9 bases match TRBD2. V trimming: 2 bases; J trimming: 8 bases; junction bases outside the gene matches: 10. This CDR3 is 16 amino acids long. CDR1 and CDR2 (germline): MGHDK, SYGVNS. CDR3: CASSEGVRGRADEQFF. The CDR3 coding sequence is TGTGCCAGCAGTGAAGGGGTTCGCGGGAGGGCCGATGAGCAGTTCTTC.

The rearrangement links TRBV5-1 to TRBJ1-3, with unresolved D. V was trimmed by 3 bases and J by 4 bases, leaving 17 bases between them. Per the germline V gene, CDR1 is SGHRS and CDR2 is YFSETQ. The CDR3 runs to 16 residues. The CDR3 DNA sequence: TGCGCCAGCAGCTCGACATCCCTCAACATGGGAAACACCATATATTTT. Protein product: CASSSTSLNMGNTIYF.

The V call is TRBV28, the J call TRBJ2-1; 7 bases align to TRBD2. The CDR3 has 14 residues. Germline CDR1 is MDHEN and CDR2 is SYDVKM. With 6 bases clipped from V and 5 bases from J, the junction kept 7 bases outside the gene matches. CDR3 DNA sequence: TGTGCCAGCAGGCATGGGACTAAGAACAATGAGCAGTTCTTC. Translating it yields CASRHGTKNNEQFF.

The chain couples TRBV5-5 to TRBJ1-5; TRBD1 agrees at 9 bases. The CDR3 length is 16 residues. Germline loops: CDR1 SGHKS, CDR2 YYEKEE (reference sequence). The ends lost 5 bases at V and 6 bases at J; junction bases unmatched: 12. The DNA for the CDR3 is TGTGCCAGCAGTTTGCTGGGACAGGGTACGAGTCAGCCCCAGCATTTT. It yields the protein CASSLLGQGTSQPQHF.